This T cell receptor beta chain was sequenced in a study of control samples from healthy donors and cancer patients. Assay used: immunoSEQ multiplex PCR; TCRdb lists only in-frame clones, some missing. The data contain approximately 150,000 clones, roughly 88% of them singletons. The CDR3 covers 14 residues. J was trimmed by 2 bases and V by 0 bases; bases with no gene match: 3. Germline CDR1 is GTSNPN and CDR2 is SVGIG (reference sequence). The chain joins TRBV30 to TRBJ2-5; 7 bases map to TRBD1. This TCR derives from a man between 18 and 29 years old in good health. Sequenced sample: blood. The CDR3 spells CAWSVTRGQETQYF. The CDR3 DNA sequence: TGTGCCTGGAGTGTAACCAGGGGGCAAGAGACCCAGTACTTC.